Listed below are T cell receptor beta chains from one sample, sequenced in a study of shared clonotypes between healthy human individuals. Profiling relied on immunoSEQ multiplex PCR, and the TCRdb table lists in-frame clones only, not all of them. The sample includes millions of clones, roughly 96% of them seen just once. The sequenced sample was naive CD4+ T cells sorted from blood. The receptors were gathered from a man in his late teens or twenties in good health. Both conserved end residues are part of each CDR3. The D gene is left open where the match is weak. The size entry is marked missing in some rows and otherwise reads once, few, many or a size class.

NA,TRBV6-1,TRBJ2-5,NA,CASSGVETQYF,TGTGCCAGCAGTGGTGTAGAGACCCAGTACTTC
NA,TRBV7-9,TRBJ2-3,TRBD2,CASSFSGLAGSTDTQYF,TGTGCCAGCAGCTTCTCCGGACTAGCGGGGAGCACAGATACGCAGTATTTT
NA,TRBV1,TRBJ2-7,NA,CTSSLSDRGLREQYF,TGCACCAGCAGCCTTTCGGACAGGGGGCTACGCGAGCAGTACTTC
once,TRBV7-8,TRBJ2-5,NA,CASSLKTGPGIETQYF,TGTGCCAGCAGCTTAAAAACGGGCCCTGGGATAGAGACCCAGTACTTC
NA,TRBV19,TRBJ2-7,NA,CASSRLGLSYEQYF,TGTGCCAGTAGTAGACTGGGACTCTCCTACGAGCAGTACTTC
NA,TRBV12-5,TRBJ1-2,TRBD1,CASGPGTGLRGYTF,TGTGCTAGTGGTCCCGGGACAGGGCTCAGGGGCTACACCTTC
NA,TRBV5-1,TRBJ2-3,TRBD2,CASSFAPLAGTTDTQYF,TGCGCCAGCAGCTTCGCCCCCTTAGCGGGTACCACAGATACGCAGTATTTT
NA,TRBV11-2,TRBJ1-1,NA,CASSLSPGMMAEAFF,TGTGCCAGCAGCTTATCCCCGGGGATGATGGCTGAAGCTTTCTTT
once,TRBV6-6,TRBJ1-1,NA,CAVAAQQGNTEAFF,TGTGCCGTGGCTGCCCAACAGGGGAACACTGAAGCTTTCTTT
NA,TRBV5-1,TRBJ2-5,NA,CATRMGPQETQYF,TGCGCCACCAGAATGGGGCCGCAAGAGACCCAGTACTTC
NA,TRBV18,TRBJ2-5,TRBD2,CASSASGSKETQYF,TGTGCCAGCTCAGCCAGCGGGAGTAAGGAGACCCAGTACTTC
NA,TRBV30,TRBJ1-2,NA,CAWSSGDYGYTF,TGTGCCTGGAGTTCGGGGGACTATGGCTACACCTTC
NA,TRBV30,TRBJ2-2,NA,CAWSVPSLRRTGELFF,TGTGCCTGGAGTGTACCCTCGCTCCGACGGACCGGGGAGCTGTTTTTT
NA,TRBV30,TRBJ2-2,TRBD2,CALKASGTNTGELFF,TGTGCCCTCAAGGCTAGCGGGACTAACACCGGGGAGCTGTTTTTT
NA,TRBV5-4,TRBJ1-6,NA,CASSSAGRSYNSPLHF,TGTGCCAGCAGTTCGGCGGGCAGGTCCTATAATTCACCCCTCCACTTT
NA,TRBV10-3,TRBJ2-1,TRBD2,CAISGTSGDANEQFF,TGTGCCATCAGTGGGACTAGCGGGGACGCCAATGAGCAGTTCTTC
NA,TRBV28,TRBJ1-4,NA,CASSLQQPNEKLFF,TGTGCCAGCAGTTTGCAGCAACCTAATGAAAAACTGTTTTTT
NA,TRBV2,TRBJ1-6,NA,CASKAEESSPLHF,TGTGCCAGCAAAGCGGAAGAAAGTTCACCCCTCCACTTT
NA,TRBV6-5,TRBJ2-7,NA,CASSYSQIVYTYEQYF,TGTGCCAGCAGTTACTCGCAAATAGTCTACACCTACGAGCAGTACTTC
NA,TRBV5-1,TRBJ1-1,NA,CASSWTKNTEAFF,TGCGCCAGCAGCTGGACGAAGAACACTGAAGCTTTCTTT
NA,TRBV6-1,TRBJ1-5,NA,CASSENYSNQPQHF,TGTGCCAGCAGTGAGAATTATAGCAATCAGCCCCAGCATTTT
NA,TRBV15,TRBJ1-2,TRBD1,CATSRVKQGELGYTF,TGTGCCACCAGCAGAGTAAAACAGGGGGAGCTTGGCTACACCTTC
NA,TRBV7-2,TRBJ1-5,NA,CASSLARGASNQPQHF,TGTGCCAGCAGCTTAGCGCGGGGGGCTAGCAATCAGCCCCAGCATTTT
NA,TRBV14,TRBJ1-2,NA,CASSQEVPAGRVGYTF,TGTGCCAGCAGCCAAGAGGTCCCCGCCGGCAGGGTGGGCTACACCTTC
NA,TRBV5-1,TRBJ2-7,NA,CASSLPGVNYEQYF,TGCGCCAGCAGCTTGCCGGGAGTGAACTACGAGCAGTACTTC
NA,TRBV30,TRBJ1-1,NA,CAGTGGRTEAFF,TGTGCCGGGACGGGGGGGCGGACTGAAGCTTTCTTT
NA,TRBV19,TRBJ1-5,TRBD1,CASSMGQGVEPQHF,TGTGCCAGTAGTATGGGACAGGGGGTAGAGCCCCAGCATTTT
NA,TRBV2,TRBJ1-1,NA,CASSLSDTMNTEAFF,TGTGCCAGCAGTTTGTCTGATACAATGAACACTGAAGCTTTCTTT
NA,TRBV7-2,TRBJ2-7,NA,CASSSGVRGNFYEQYF,TGTGCCAGCAGCTCCGGCGTGCGGGGCAATTTTTACGAGCAGTACTTC
once,TRBV7-9,TRBJ1-6,NA,CASSPIGVNSPLHF,TGTGCCAGCAGCCCCATTGGGGTAAATTCACCCCTCCACTTT